The 28 T cell receptor beta chains below all came from one sample that was sequenced in a study of blood T cell repertoires in COVID-19. Using immunoSEQ multiplex PCR, the repertoire was profiled, and TCRdb retains in-frame clones only, with some absent. Among 55,000 to 80,000 clones listed, around 80% were seen once. Sequenced material: peripheral blood. All receptors derive from a man aged 55 to 70 with COVID-19, enrolled during active disease.

The genes are TRBV7-9 and TRBJ2-1; TRBD2 aligns across 7 bases. This CDR3 contains 13 residues. Germline-derived CDR1 and CDR2 are SEHNR and FQNEAQ (reference sequence). V lost 5 bases and J lost 9; bases outside the gene matches: 7. In DNA form, the CDR3 reads TGTGCCAGCAGCCCAACTAGCGCCGGTGAGCAGTTCTTC. Translating it yields CASSPTSAGEQFF.

The rearrangement uses TRBV4-1 and TRBJ2-1; 9 nucleotides line up with TRBD1. CDR1 is MGHRA, CDR2 YSYEKL, per germline. The CDR3 spans 15 residues. After removal of 4 bases from V and 8 bases from J, the junction contained 9 bases not matched to a gene. The CDR3 reads CASSRIGTGNDEQFF. CDR3 in DNA: TGCGCCAGCAGCCGTATAGGGACAGGGAACGATGAGCAGTTCTTC.

The V and J genes are TRBV11-2 and TRBJ2-7, with D unresolved. The V and J ends lost 0 bases and 2 bases respectively, with 11 bases between them. Germline V gene data show CDR1 as SGHAT and CDR2 as FQNNGV. The length of the CDR3 is 15 residues. The CDR3 DNA reads TGTGCCAGCAGCTTAGATCAACCTATCGCCTACGAGCAGTACTTC. Translation: CASSLDQPIAYEQYF. Filled out from reference TRBV11-2 and TRBJ2-7, the complete variable domain reads EAGVAQSPRYKIIEKRQSVAFWCNPISGHATLYWYQQILGQGPKLLIQFQNNGVVDDSQLPKDRFSAERLKGVDSTLKIQPAKLEDSAVYLCASSLDQPIAYEQYFGPGTRLTVT.

The sample holds a few counts of this clone. This chain connects TRBV27 to TRBJ1-5; D might be TRBD1 (5 bases). V gave up 1 base and J gave up 6 bases, with 13 bases separating them. The CDR3 loop spans 15 amino acids. Per germline, CDR1 MNHEY and CDR2 SMNVEV (reference sequence). CDR3 sequence (DNA): TGTGCCAGCAGTTTATATGGGGCGCGTTCTCAGCCCCAGCATTTT. Residues: CASSLYGARSQPQHF.

J is TRBJ2-7 and V is TRBV7-8; possibly TRBD2 for D (6 bases). Trimming took 5 bases from V and 3 from J, leaving 11 bases between them. The CDR3 spans 13 residues. Per the germline V gene, CDR1 is SGHVS and CDR2 is FQNEAQ. In nucleotides, the CDR3 is TGTGCCAGCAGCCGATCCGGGAGCTACGAGCAGTACTTC. It specifies CASSRSGSYEQYF.

In this sample, this clone turned up many times. This chain connects TRBV7-9 to TRBJ2-7; 10 bases match TRBD1. The CDR3 length is 15 residues. The germline V gene encodes CDR1 SEHNR and CDR2 FQNEAQ (reference sequence). V was clipped by 7 bases and J by 2 bases; unmatched bases: 8. The CDR3 here is CASTSPDRGAYEQYF. CDR3 sequence (DNA): TGTGCCAGCACTTCCCCGGACAGGGGGGCCTACGAGCAGTACTTC.

The chain links TRBV28 to TRBJ2-7, with 7 positions matching TRBD1. The ends lost 8 bases at V and 3 bases at J; junction bases unmatched: 10. Per the germline V gene, CDR1 is MDHEN and CDR2 is SYDVKM. CDR3 length: 14 amino acids. CDR3 nucleotides: TGTGCCAGCCGTTCCCTGACAGGGAGCTACGAGCAGTACTTC. The encoded protein is CASRSLTGSYEQYF.

This chain links TRBV5-4 with TRBJ2-3; D ambiguous. The V end lost 6 bases, the J end lost 1 base, and 15 bases lay between the germline ends. Germline CDR1 and CDR2: SGHNT and YYREEE (reference sequence). The CDR3 runs to 15 residues. CDR3 in amino acids: CASNRRSEGTDTQYF. CDR3 bases: TGTGCCAGCAATCGACGGTCTGAGGGCACAGATACGCAGTATTTT.

To note about this clone: Germline and junction disagree at one end, which may indicate a read error. The chain is built from TRBV6-5 and TRBJ2-2, with 8 bases that match TRBD2. The CDR3 spans 13 residues. Germline V gene data show CDR1 as MNHEY and CDR2 as SVGAGI. CDR3 nucleotides: TGTGCCTGCAGCGGGAGCAACACCGGGGAGCTGTTTTTT. Translation: CACSGSNTGELFF.

The chain links TRBV5-1 to TRBJ2-3, with D unclear. Looked up from germline, CDR1 is SGHRS and CDR2 is YFSETQ. V was trimmed by 0 bases and J by 2 bases, leaving 10 bases between them. CDR3 length: 15 residues. CDR3: CASSLASRNTDTQYF. CDR3 in DNA: TGCGCCAGCAGCTTGGCCTCGCGGAACACAGATACGCAGTATTTT.

This chain connects TRBV12-1 to TRBJ2-7; the table calls TRBD2, which could not be checked here. TRBV12-1 has pseudogene status. The CDR3 extends over 15 amino acids. The CDR3 coding sequence is TGTGCCAGCAGCGAAAGCGGAGGGGGGGTGTACGAGCAGTACTTC. Amino acids: CASSESGGGVYEQYF.

This chain uses TRBV24-1 with TRBJ2-1, with unresolved D. This CDR3 has 15 amino acids. V lost 4 bases and J lost 10, with 19 bases in between. Germline V gene sequence: CDR1 KGHDR, CDR2 SFDVKD. The CDR3 protein is CATSELGSPTEEQFF. DNA for the CDR3: TGTGCCACCAGTGAGTTGGGCTCTCCCACGGAGGAGCAGTTCTTC.

This clone has ten or more counts. V is TRBV4-1 and J is TRBJ2-7, with TRBD1 matching over 11 bases. Germline CDR1 MGHRA, CDR2 YSYEKL. The CDR3 loop spans 13 amino acids. J gave up 5 bases and V 9 bases, and 6 bases lay outside the gene matches. The CDR3 region has the DNA TGCGCCAGTAAGGGACAGGGGGTCCACGAGCAGTACTTC. It specifies CASKGQGVHEQYF.

This chain uses TRBV7-9 with TRBJ1-1; TRBD1 agrees at 7 bases. The CDR3 is 13 amino acids. Trimming at V came to 11 bases and at J to 6 bases, leaving 12 bases not matched to a gene. Germline assignment: CDR1 SEHNR and CDR2 FQNEAQ (reference sequence). This CDR3 is CAGQTGWVPEAFF. CDR3 coding DNA: TGTGCCGGCCAGACAGGGTGGGTCCCTGAAGCTTTCTTT.

The V gene is TRBV19, the J gene TRBJ1-1, with D possibly matching TRBD1 (6 bases). CDR1 and CDR2 (germline): LNHDA, SQIVND (reference sequence). The V and J ends lost 4 bases and 2 bases respectively, with 14 bases between them. The CDR3 sequence is 15 residues long. The CDR3 sequence is CASSNRATPNTEAFF. The CDR3 DNA follows: TGTGCCAGTAGTAACAGGGCCACGCCAAACACTGAAGCTTTCTTT.

The rearrangement links TRBV6-5 to TRBJ2-7; 7 nucleotides line up with TRBD1. Germline values: CDR1 MNHEY, CDR2 SVGAGI. The junction had 8 bases not matched to a gene; V was cut back by 6 bases and J by 0 bases. The CDR3 totals 15 residues. DNA of the CDR3: TGTGCCAGCAGCCGATTCACAGGGGCCTCCTACGAGCAGTACTTC. It yields the protein CASSRFTGASYEQYF.

DNA of the CDR3: TGTGCCAGCAGTCCACGACAGAGCCCCAATGTCATTCAGTACTTC. Translation: CASSPRQSPNVIQYF. This chain connects TRBV27 to TRBJ2-4, with D possibly matching TRBD1 (5 bases). The V end was cut by 5 bases, the J end by 9 bases, with 20 bases between. Germline CDR1 reads MNHEY; CDR2 reads SMNVEV (reference sequence). This CDR3 has 15 residues.

The chain employs TRBV6-5 and TRBJ1-6; D possibly corresponds to TRBD1 (5 bases). Germline CDR1 reads MNHEY; CDR2 reads SVGAGI. V was pared by 0 bases and J by 7 bases, with 13 bases between. The CDR3 spans 16 residues. The CDR3 DNA sequence: TGTGCCAGCAGTTACTCGCTCGGGGGGACCAATTCACCCCTCCACTTT. Amino acids: CASSYSLGGTNSPLHF.

This clone was recorded only once. The CDR3 coding sequence is TGTGCCAGCAGTGCTGCGCGGGGGTCCTACGAGCAGTACTTC. This codes for CASSAARGSYEQYF. This chain joins TRBV2 and TRBJ2-7; 7 bases line up with TRBD2. This CDR3 comprises 14 residues. From germline, CDR1 is SNHLY and CDR2 FYNNEI. J gave up 1 base and V 4 bases, and 4 bases lay outside the gene matches.

The chain has TRBV19 and TRBJ2-3; D not resolved. The CDR3 sequence is 13 residues long. The V gene's germline CDR1 is LNHDA and CDR2 SQIVND (reference sequence). Trimming shortened V by 3 bases and J by 2 bases, and 6 bases separated the two germline ends. Here the CDR3 reads CASSMEITDTQYF. DNA for the CDR3: TGTGCCAGTAGTATGGAGATCACAGATACGCAGTATTTT.

The V and J genes are TRBV5-3 and TRBJ1-2; 7 bases are shared with TRBD1. TRBV5-3 is treated as an ORF (open reading frame) with a function not yet certain. Losses at the gene ends were 5 bases for V and 7 bases for J; bases not matched to a gene: 11. This CDR3 has 14 residues. The CDR3, as DNA: TGTGCCAGAAGACTGCCATCGACAGGGACTGGCTACACCTTC. This sequence encodes CARRLPSTGTGYTF.

The chain couples TRBV18 to TRBJ2-5, with 12 bases that match TRBD2. The CDR3 has 15 amino acids. With 6 bases clipped from V and 2 bases from J, the junction kept 4 bases outside the gene matches. Germline CDR1 KGHSH, CDR2 LQKENI. CDR3 bases: TGTGCCAGCTCGCGGACTAGCGGGAAGCAAGAGACCCAGTACTTC. Protein: CASSRTSGKQETQYF.

The CDR3, as DNA: TGTGCCAGCAGCCTCCGGACTAGCGGGGCCTACAATGAGCAGTTCTTC. It is translated as CASSLRTSGAYNEQFF. This chain links TRBV7-2 with TRBJ2-1; 12 positions match TRBD2. The trim removed 5 bases at V and 2 bases at J, leaving 4 bases unmatched. The CDR3 has 16 residues. Germline V gene data show CDR1 as SGHTA and CDR2 as FQGNSA.

This clone was counted only a few times. The V gene is TRBV19, the J gene TRBJ1-5; D might be TRBD1 (5 bases). The CDR3 is made up of 13 amino acids. The germline CDR1 and CDR2 sequences are LNHDA and SQIVND (reference sequence). V was trimmed by 5 bases and J by 6 bases, leaving 11 bases between them. CDR3 DNA: TGTGCCAGTAGTCCAGGGATGGGTCAGCCCCAGCATTTT. It yields the protein CASSPGMGQPQHF.

The CDR3 nucleotides read TGTGCCAGTAGTGACACTAGGAGCTCCTACAATGAGCAGTTCTTC. It translates to CASSDTRSSYNEQFF. The chain carries TRBV19 and TRBJ2-1, with D maybe TRBD2 (5 bases). The germline gives CDR1 LNHDA, CDR2 SQIVND (reference sequence). V lost 5 bases, J lost 0 bases, and 11 bases lay in between. This CDR3 is built from 15 residues.

This clone was observed a handful of times. This chain joins TRBV12-3 or TRBV12-4 and TRBJ2-7; D is unresolved. CDR3 size: 13 residues. The V and J ends lost 3 bases and 3 bases respectively, with 9 bases between them. The CDR3 DNA sequence: TGTGCCAGCAGTTTGAACGAGAACTACGAGCAGTACTTC. Its protein product is CASSLNENYEQYF.

This clone showed up just a few times. This rearrangement joins TRBV4-1 to TRBJ2-5; TRBD2 agrees at 7 bases. The CDR3 has 15 amino acids. Trimming removed 1 base from V and 5 bases from J; junction bases left unmatched: 7. Per germline, CDR1 MGHRA and CDR2 YSYEKL. CDR3 coding DNA: TGCGCCAGCAGCCAAGTCGCGGGAGACTGGGAGACCCAGTACTTC. Translation: CASSQVAGDWETQYF.

This clone was seen only a few times. The rearrangement joins TRBV5-1 to TRBJ1-5, with D maybe TRBD1 (6 bases). The V and J ends lost 1 base and 5 bases respectively, with 13 bases between them. The CDR3 has 15 amino acids. CDR1 SGHRS and CDR2 YFSETQ come from the germline V gene. CDR3 region: CASSLQGTTDQPQHF. The CDR3, as DNA: TGCGCCAGCAGCTTGCAGGGGACGACTGATCAGCCCCAGCATTTT.